Below, 32 T cell receptor beta chains from the same sample are listed, as sequenced in a study of identifying expanded T cells in peripheral blood. Using immunoSEQ multiplex PCR, the repertoire was profiled, and TCRdb retains in-frame clones only, with some absent. This table holds around 94,000 clones, about 88% found once. Material: blood. These receptors all stem from a person aged 18 to 75 in good health.

The chain couples TRBV6-5 to TRBJ1-4, with D maybe TRBD1 (5 bases). V lost 6 bases, J lost 4 bases, and 12 bases lay in between. CDR3 size: 14 residues. In germline, CDR1 is MNHEY, CDR2 SVGAGI. CDR3 coding DNA: TGTGCCAGCAGGCCGGGACCGAATAATGAAAAACTGTTTTTT. Protein product: CASRPGPNNEKLFF.

This clone was counted a few times. The V gene is TRBV4-1, the J gene TRBJ1-1; D not resolved. This CDR3 region has 16 residues. Per germline, CDR1 MGHRA and CDR2 YSYEKL. V lost 1 base and J lost 1, with 13 bases in between. The CDR3 loop is CASSQVPWPTNTEAFF. CDR3 DNA sequence: TGCGCCAGCAGCCAAGTCCCTTGGCCGACGAACACTGAAGCTTTCTTT.

The chain is built from TRBV30 and TRBJ1-2, with 8 bases that match TRBD1. V lost 3 bases and J lost 3; bases outside the gene matches: 12. This CDR3 has 16 amino acids. In germline, CDR1 is GTSNPN, CDR2 SVGIG (reference sequence). In DNA, the CDR3 is TGTGCCTGGAGAGCCCCAGGGGGCGCCCATTACTATGGCTACACCTTC. Amino acids: CAWRAPGGAHYYGYTF.

V is TRBV7-9 and J is TRBJ2-2; D possibly uses TRBD1 or TRBD2 (6 bases each). This CDR3 region has 15 residues. Germline-derived CDR1 and CDR2 are SEHNR and FQNEAQ (reference sequence). Between the trimmed V and J ends, which lost 8 bases and 3 bases, there was a span of 16 bases. The CDR3 DNA is TGTGCCAGCCGCCTGGGGGGCGCCCACACCGGGGAGCTGTTTTTT. Protein product: CASRLGGAHTGELFF. Using reference TRBV7-9 and TRBJ2-2 for the parts outside the CDR3, the full variable domain is DTGVSQNPRHKITKRGQNVTFRCDPISEHNRLYWYRQTLGQGPEFLTYFQNEAQLEKSRLLSDRFSAERPKGSFSTLEIQRTEQGDSAMYLCASRLGGAHTGELFFGEGSRLTVL.

The chain recombines TRBV28 with TRBJ2-7; D may be TRBD1 or TRBD2 (5 bases each). The CDR3 spans 15 residues. Germline-derived CDR1 and CDR2 are MDHEN and SYDVKM. V lost 4 bases and J lost 3, with 16 bases in between. CDR3 in amino acids: CASSSPGTSYYEQYF. The CDR3 DNA is TGTGCCAGCAGTTCTCCCGGGACCTCATACTACGAGCAGTACTTC. The complete variable domain, with remaining parts taken from reference TRBV28 and TRBJ2-7, reads DVKVTQSSRYLVKRTGEKVFLECVQDMDHENMFWYRQDPGLGLRLIYFSYDVKMKEKGDIPEGYSVSREKKERFSLILESASTNQTSMYLCASSSPGTSYYEQYFGPGTRLTVT.

This chain uses TRBV7-2 with TRBJ1-1; D uncertain. Deletions cut 1 base from V and 5 bases from J, with 11 bases between. This CDR3 is 14 amino acids long. CDR1 SGHTA and CDR2 FQGNSA come from the germline V gene. DNA of the CDR3: TGTGCCAGCAGCTTAGGAGGGTTTAGGACTGAAGCTTTCTTT. Residues: CASSLGGFRTEAFF.

For the CDR3, the DNA is TGCGCCAGCAGCCAAGATTGGAGGGAGCAGTTCTTC. Translated, it gives CASSQDWREQFF. The genes are TRBV4-1 and TRBJ2-1, with D perhaps matching TRBD2 (5 bases). The V and J ends lost 0 bases and 10 bases respectively, with 7 bases between them. CDR3 length equals 12 residues. Germline V gene data show CDR1 as MGHRA and CDR2 as YSYEKL.

The rearrangement joins TRBV6-1 to TRBJ1-6; D may be TRBD1 (6 bases). Trimming took off 2 bases at V and 5 bases at J, with 13 bases between the two ends. From germline, CDR1 is MNHNS and CDR2 SASEGT. This CDR3 has 16 residues. The CDR3 sequence: CASSEWAGTNNSPLHF. CDR3 DNA: TGTGCCAGCAGTGAATGGGCCGGGACAAATAATTCACCCCTCCACTTT.

V gene TRBV5-1 combines with J gene TRBJ2-1; tentatively, D is TRBD1 (5 bases). The germline V gene has CDR1 SGHRS and CDR2 YFSETQ. V was pared by 0 bases and J by 7 bases, with 14 bases between. This CDR3 has 15 residues. The CDR3 sequence is CASSLGQSKNNEQFF. CDR3 DNA: TGCGCCAGCAGCTTGGGACAGTCGAAAAATAATGAGCAGTTCTTC. Full variable domain (outside the CDR3, taken from reference TRBV5-1 and TRBJ2-1): KAGVTQTPRYLIKTRGQQVTLSCSPISGHRSVSWYQQTPGQGLQFLFEYFSETQRNKGNFPGRFSGRQFSNSRSEMNVSTLELGDSALYLCASSLGQSKNNEQFFGPGTRLTVL.

The V and J genes are TRBV11-2 and TRBJ1-4; D remains unclear. Trimming removed 8 bases from V and 8 bases from J, with 12 bases in between. Germline-derived CDR1 and CDR2 are SGHAT and FQNNGV. The CDR3 spans 12 residues. Here the CDR3 DNA reads TGTGCCAGCCGGAGGGTGGGCGAAAAACTGTTTTTT. Translated: CASRRVGEKLFF.

V is TRBV7-8 and J is TRBJ2-7; perhaps TRBD1 as D (5 bases). Trimming took off 5 bases at V and 4 bases at J, with 9 bases between the two ends. CDR3 length: 12 amino acids. Germline assignment: CDR1 SGHVS and CDR2 FQNEAQ. The CDR3 bases are TGTGCCAGCAGCCACCAGGGATACGAGCAGTACTTC. Its translation: CASSHQGYEQYF.

The rearrangement joins TRBV9 to TRBJ2-5; tentative D call: TRBD2 (7 bases). V gave up 4 bases and J gave up 6 bases, with 22 bases separating them. The length of the CDR3 is 16 residues. CDR1 and CDR2 from the germline V gene are SGDLS and YYNGEE. CDR3: CASSSRWEGELQTQYF. DNA for the CDR3: TGTGCCAGCAGCTCCCGGTGGGAGGGGGAATTGCAGACCCAGTACTTC.

The V gene is TRBV7-9, the J gene TRBJ1-1; D remains ambiguous. Germline CDR1 and CDR2: SEHNR and FQNEAQ (reference sequence). CDR3 size: 14 residues. Trimming shortened V by 5 bases and J by 6 bases, and 16 bases separated the two germline ends. The CDR3 loop reads CASSPGLAPAEAFF. CDR3 in DNA: TGTGCCAGCAGCCCGGGCCTGGCCCCCGCTGAAGCTTTCTTT. Together with reference TRBV7-9 and TRBJ1-1, the CDR3 gives the full variable domain: DTGVSQNPRHKITKRGQNVTFRCDPISEHNRLYWYRQTLGQGPEFLTYFQNEAQLEKSRLLSDRFSAERPKGSFSTLEIQRTEQGDSAMYLCASSPGLAPAEAFFGQGTRLTVV.

V and J are TRBV13 and TRBJ2-1, with 9 bases lining up with TRBD1. Trimming at V came to 4 bases and at J to 6 bases, leaving 4 bases not matched to a gene. The germline gives CDR1 PRHDT, CDR2 FYEKMQ (reference sequence). This CDR3 is built from 14 residues. CDR3 coding DNA: TGTGCCAGCAGCTCCCGGGACAGGGTCAATGAGCAGTTCTTC. It yields the protein CASSSRDRVNEQFF. The full variable domain, its missing parts supplied by reference TRBV13 and TRBJ2-1, is AAGVIQSPRHLIKEKRETATLKCYPIPRHDTVYWYQQGPGQDPQFLISFYEKMQSDKGSIPDRFSAQQFSDYHSELNMSSLELGDSALYFCASSSRDRVNEQFFGPGTRLTVL.

This sequence joins TRBV5-6 and TRBJ1-1; perhaps TRBD1 as D (6 bases). V was trimmed by 1 base and J by 2 bases, leaving 12 bases between them. The CDR3 covers 15 residues. The germline V gene encodes CDR1 SGHDT and CDR2 YYEEEE. The CDR3 region is CASSLRRRGNTEAFF. CDR3 bases: TGTGCCAGCAGCTTGCGGCGCAGGGGCAACACTGAAGCTTTCTTT.

The rearrangement joins TRBV18 to TRBJ2-7; 9 bases are a match to TRBD1. The CDR3 consists of 15 residues. From germline, CDR1 is KGHSH and CDR2 LQKENI. J gave up 3 bases and V 6 bases, and 9 bases lay outside the gene matches. CDR3 sequence (DNA): TGTGCCAGCTCCCCCTTAGGGACAGGGCTCTACGAGCAGTACTTC. Translating it yields CASSPLGTGLYEQYF.

The chain joins TRBV5-5 to TRBJ1-1, with no clear D. Trimming shortened V by 0 bases and J by 4 bases, and 7 bases separated the two germline ends. Germline V gene data show CDR1 as SGHKS and CDR2 as YYEKEE (reference sequence). The CDR3 totals 13 residues. The CDR3 nucleotides are TGTGCCAGCAGCTTGGCCCAAGGCACTGAAGCTTTCTTT. Its translation: CASSLAQGTEAFF.

The genes are TRBV27 and TRBJ2-7; D perhaps matches TRBD2 (5 bases). Trimming stripped 8 bases from V and 4 bases from J, with 21 bases between. Germline CDR1 and CDR2: MNHEY and SMNVEV (reference sequence). CDR3 length equals 15 residues. The CDR3 region is CASSPNPIGVYEQYF. CDR3 in DNA: TGTGCCAGCTCCCCTAATCCAATCGGGGTTTACGAGCAGTACTTC.

The chain is built from TRBV5-1 and TRBJ2-5; D ambiguous. The length of the CDR3 is 13 residues. V dropped 2 bases and J dropped 1 base, with 6 bases sitting between them. Germline V gene data show CDR1 as SGHRS and CDR2 as YFSETQ. The CDR3 loop is CASSLGSQETQYF. Written as DNA, the CDR3 is TGCGCCAGCAGCTTAGGCAGCCAAGAGACCCAGTACTTC. Combining the CDR3 with reference TRBV5-1 and TRBJ2-5 gives the whole variable domain KAGVTQTPRYLIKTRGQQVTLSCSPISGHRSVSWYQQTPGQGLQFLFEYFSETQRNKGNFPGRFSGRQFSNSRSEMNVSTLELGDSALYLCASSLGSQETQYFGPGTRLLVL.

V gene TRBV5-1 combines with J gene TRBJ1-3; D is undetermined. The CDR3 runs to 14 residues. Deletions cut 4 bases from V and 2 bases from J, with 10 bases between. In germline, CDR1 is SGHRS, CDR2 YFSETQ. CDR3 protein: CASSLATPGNTIYF. As DNA, the CDR3 is TGCGCCAGCAGCCTGGCAACCCCTGGAAACACCATATATTTT. The complete variable domain, with remaining parts taken from reference TRBV5-1 and TRBJ1-3, reads KAGVTQTPRYLIKTRGQQVTLSCSPISGHRSVSWYQQTPGQGLQFLFEYFSETQRNKGNFPGRFSGRQFSNSRSEMNVSTLELGDSALYLCASSLATPGNTIYFGEGSWLTVV.

The rearrangement uses TRBV19 and TRBJ2-7; D might be TRBD1 (6 bases). The V gene's germline CDR1 is LNHDA and CDR2 SQIVND (reference sequence). V shed 3 bases and J shed 3 bases, with 15 bases lying between them. The CDR3 spans 15 residues. DNA for the CDR3: TGTGCCAGTAGTATCGGACAGCCAGTGGTCTACGAGCAGTACTTC. Its translation is CASSIGQPVVYEQYF.

The rearrangement links TRBV2 to TRBJ1-1; the match to TRBD1 covers 9 bases. Trimming at V came to 8 bases and at J to 6 bases, leaving 13 bases not matched to a gene. Germline-derived CDR1 and CDR2 are SNHLY and FYNNEI. The CDR3 is 15 amino acids. The DNA for the CDR3 is TGTGCCAGCCGTCCAGACAGGGGGGGGTCGGCTGAAGCTTTCTTT. It encodes CASRPDRGGSAEAFF.

The chain joins TRBV7-9 to TRBJ2-2, with D perhaps matching TRBD2 (6 bases). This CDR3 comprises 16 residues. The germline gives CDR1 SEHNR, CDR2 FQNEAQ (reference sequence). The V and J ends lost 5 bases and 3 bases respectively, with 16 bases between them. The CDR3 spells CASSLLRLGDTGELFF. DNA for the CDR3: TGTGCCAGCAGCCTCCTGAGACTAGGGGACACCGGGGAGCTGTTTTTT.

The chain carries TRBV5-4 and TRBJ1-3; D gene ambiguous. V lost 0 bases and J 4 bases, leaving 8 bases between the germline ends. Germline assignment: CDR1 SGHNT and CDR2 YYREEE (reference sequence). This CDR3 comprises 14 residues. CDR3 loop: CASSLDEVGNTIYF. The CDR3 nucleotides read TGTGCCAGCAGCTTGGACGAAGTCGGAAACACCATATATTTT.

The chain is built from TRBV13 and TRBJ2-7, with 8 nucleotides matching TRBD1. V was pared by 8 bases and J by 2 bases, with 8 bases of the junction left unmatched. The CDR3 is 14 amino acids. Looked up from germline, CDR1 is PRHDT and CDR2 is FYEKMQ (reference sequence). DNA for the CDR3: TGTGCCAGCGCTCGGACAGGGCCTACCTACGAGCAGTACTTC. Its protein is CASARTGPTYEQYF.

The chain is built from TRBV7-6 and TRBJ1-1; 7 bases line up with TRBD1. Germline-derived CDR1 and CDR2 are SGHVS and FNYEAQ. The CDR3 spans 17 residues. V dropped 5 bases and J dropped 3; count of bases not matched to a gene: 15. CDR3: CASSAAGTAALDTEAFF. CDR3 nucleotides: TGTGCCAGCAGCGCCGCCGGGACAGCGGCTTTGGACACTGAAGCTTTCTTT.

This chain joins TRBV27 and TRBJ1-6, with D possibly being TRBD1 (5 bases). V was pared by 6 bases and J by 1 base, with 22 bases between. The CDR3 runs 19 residues. Looked up from germline, CDR1 is MNHEY and CDR2 is SMNVEV (reference sequence). The CDR3 sequence: CASSADSLGRVSYNSPLHF. DNA for the CDR3: TGTGCCAGCAGCGCAGATTCCCTCGGCAGGGTATCCTATAATTCACCCCTCCACTTT.

The chain joins TRBV7-9 to TRBJ2-7; D is uncertain. The germline CDR1 and CDR2 sequences are SEHNR and FQNEAQ (reference sequence). The CDR3 extends over 15 amino acids. Trimming stripped 5 bases from V and 4 bases from J, with 18 bases between. The CDR3 spells CASSTHTGTTYEQYF. As DNA, the CDR3 is TGTGCCAGCAGCACCCACACTGGAACAACGTACGAGCAGTACTTC.

The V call is TRBV7-3, the J call TRBJ1-1; 7 bases fit TRBD1. Per germline, CDR1 SGHTA and CDR2 FQGTGA. The CDR3 length is 15 residues. Germline trimming cut 5 bases from V and 0 bases from J; bases unmatched to any gene: 6. CDR3 residues: CASSPRTGLNTEAFF. The DNA for the CDR3 is TGTGCCAGCAGCCCACGGACAGGCCTGAACACTGAAGCTTTCTTT. Full variable domain (missing parts from reference TRBV7-3 and TRBJ1-1): GAGVSQTPSNKVTEKGKYVELRCDPISGHTALYWYRQSLGQGPEFLIYFQGTGAADDSGLPNDRFFAVRPEGSVSTLKIQRTERGDSAVYLCASSPRTGLNTEAFFGQGTRLTVV.

The chain is built from TRBV28 and TRBJ1-1; tentative D call: TRBD1 (6 bases). Germline V gives CDR1 MDHEN, CDR2 SYDVKM. CDR3 size: 17 residues. The V end was cut by 6 bases, the J end by 0 bases, with 20 bases between. DNA for the CDR3: TGTGCCAGCAGCCCCTCGGGGGGCGCCGATCTGAACACTGAAGCTTTCTTT. This sequence encodes CASSPSGGADLNTEAFF.

This chain connects TRBV5-6 to TRBJ2-5; 10 nucleotides align to TRBD1. V lost 6 bases, J lost 5 bases, and 10 bases stayed unmatched. The CDR3 sequence is 15 residues long. From germline, CDR1 is SGHDT and CDR2 YYEEEE. DNA of the CDR3: TGTGCCAGCAACGAGGCGGGACAGGGGTTGGAGACCCAGTACTTC. It specifies CASNEAGQGLETQYF.

The chain joins TRBV7-2 to TRBJ2-1; D gene uncertain. This CDR3 has 15 residues. V dropped 1 base and J dropped 0 bases, with 7 bases sitting between them. Germline values: CDR1 SGHTA, CDR2 FQGNSA. In DNA, the CDR3 is TGTGCCAGCAGCTTAGTTGCAGGCTCCTACAATGAGCAGTTCTTC. Residues: CASSLVAGSYNEQFF.